Reported below is one TCR beta chain. The data stem from a study of blood T cell repertoires in COVID-19. Only in-frame clones appear in the TCRdb table, and some are missing; sequencing was by immunoSEQ multiplex PCR. The data contain more than 150,000 clones, 75% to 90% of them seen just once; the ten biggest clones take up under 3.5%. The germline V gene encodes CDR1 MGHDK and CDR2 SYGVNS. This CDR3 is built from 12 residues. Trimming took 2 bases from V and 11 from J, leaving 13 bases between them. The receptor was isolated from a woman aged 55-70 years with acute or convalescent COVID-19. Sequencing was carried out using peripheral blood. The J gene is TRBJ2-7, the V gene TRBV25-1; a possible D gene is TRBD2 (6 bases). The CDR3 loop reads CASSESPGSEYF. CDR3 DNA: TGTGCCAGCAGTGAAAGCCCCGGGAGTGAGTACTTC.